The following is a T cell receptor beta chain sequence with its context. Its antigen is currently unknown. Primers included in the PCR were 60 Vbeta and 13 Jbeta primers. Some clones are missing from TCRdb's copy, which holds only in-frame ones; the method was immunoSEQ multiplex PCR. The sample lists about 130,000 clones, 70% to 80% occurring once. This record comes from a study of cytomegalovirus exposure and HLA in healthy donors. Healthy bone marrow donors formed the donor group. Study-wide results and limits: The productive fraction for most TCR beta V segments was about 87% or about 30% in an earlier analysis. A later analysis reportedly found fewer N-insertions in an Asian-associated ancestry cluster than the roughly 680-donor mean.

Germline CDR1 and CDR2: MNHEY and SMNVEV (reference sequence). Trimming removed 5 bases at V and 5 bases at J, with 14 bases between. This CDR3 contains 14 residues. This chain joins TRBV27 and TRBJ2-3, with a tentative D call TRBD2 (5 bases). Specimen: PBMCs. This receptor was taken from a woman aged 60 to 75 in good health and CMV-seronegative. The CDR3 nucleotides are TGTGCCAGCAGTCAAATTCCGGGGAAAGATACGCAGTATTTT. Its translation is CASSQIPGKDTQYF.